Presented here are 8 T cell receptor beta chains from one specimen sequenced in a study of CD8+CD57+ T cells in acquired aplastic anemia. The template for TCR beta VDJ and CDR3 sequence profiling was genomic DNA. TCRdb processed the reads anew with MiXCR; each CDR3 protein has one entry. The table includes roughly 290,000 distinct CDR3 sequences, 45% to 65% detected once. Flow cytometry had shown expanded CD8+CD57+ cells in the patients chosen for sequencing. The sequencing sample was made of sorted CD4+, CD8+, or CD8+CD57+ T cells (not recorded which) from PBMCs. The receptors stem from a human donor with aplastic anemia.

The rearrangement joins TRBV7-9 to TRBJ2-7, with a weak D call TRBD1 (6 bases). Deletions cut 7 bases from V and 3 bases from J, with 16 bases between. CDR1 is SEHNR, CDR2 FQNEAQ, per germline (reference sequence). The length of the CDR3 is 14 residues. This CDR3 reads CASTIGAGDYEQYF. DNA of the CDR3: TGTGCCAGCACGATCGGAGCAGGGGACTACGAGCAGTACTTC.

The chain joins TRBV7-3 to TRBJ1-4; D not resolved. This CDR3 is 15 amino acids long. V shed 5 bases and J shed 8 bases, with 18 bases lying between them. Germline loops: CDR1 SGHTA, CDR2 FQGTGA. The CDR3 region is CASSRPSNLGEKLFF. DNA of the CDR3: TGTGCCAGCAGCCGACCGTCCAACCTGGGGGAAAAACTGTTTTTT.

This clonotype was observed many times. This chain uses TRBV20-1 with TRBJ1-3; D is perhaps TRBD1 (5 bases). The CDR3 contains 16 residues. Per germline, CDR1 DFQATT and CDR2 SNEGSKA (reference sequence). V gave up 0 bases and J gave up 0 bases, with 12 bases separating them. The DNA for the CDR3 is TGCAGTGCTAGAGATATGACAGCAAACTCTGGAAACACCATATATTTT. This gives the protein CSARDMTANSGNTIYF.

This clonotype was seen only a few times. V usage is TRBV7-2 and J usage is TRBJ2-1, with TRBD2 matching 7 bases. The J segment lost 7 bases and the V segment lost 2 bases, leaving 8 bases of the junction unmatched. The CDR3 length is 15 residues. Germline CDR1 SGHTA, CDR2 FQGNSA. The chain's CDR3 is CASSLTSGVWNEQFF. The CDR3 nucleotides are TGTGCCAGCAGCTTAACGAGCGGGGTCTGGAATGAGCAGTTCTTC.

The chain is built from TRBV9 and TRBJ2-7; perhaps TRBD2 as D (5 bases). This CDR3 comprises 14 residues. Trimming removed 4 bases from V and 5 bases from J, with 16 bases in between. CDR1 and CDR2 (germline): SGDLS, YYNGEE. CDR3 DNA sequence: TGTGCCAGCAGCCCGGAGGCGGAACCTAACGAGCAGTACTTC. Translating gives CASSPEAEPNEQYF.

J is TRBJ2-7 and V is TRBV25-1; D is undetermined. Trimming removed 0 bases at V and 6 bases at J, with 3 bases between. Germline CDR1 is MGHDK and CDR2 is SYGVNS. This CDR3 has 11 residues. CDR3 coding DNA: TGTGCCAGCAGTGAATATGTCGAGCAGTACTTC. Its protein product is CASSEYVEQYF.

This clonotype was detected only a few times. One end of the junction fails to match germline, which may point to a read error. DNA for the CDR3: TGTGCCAGCAGCTCGACGACTAACTATGGCTACACCTTC. Encoded protein: CASSSTTNYGYTF. The chain employs TRBV5-1 and TRBJ1-2; no firm D call. Germline CDR1 is SGHRS and CDR2 is YFSETQ. The length of the CDR3 is 13 residues.

V usage is TRBV7-6 and J usage is TRBJ2-5; D may correspond to TRBD1 or TRBD2 (6 bases each). Germline loops: CDR1 SGHVS, CDR2 FNYEAQ. This CDR3 has 17 amino acids. V lost 0 bases to trimming and J lost 5 bases, with 19 bases between them. CDR3 in amino acids: CASSLAPRGVGTETQYF. In nucleotides, the CDR3 is TGTGCCAGCAGCTTAGCTCCAAGGGGGGTCGGGACCGAGACCCAGTACTTC.